This T cell receptor beta chain originates from a study of T-cell memory formation after mild COVID-19. Study at large: Each donor largely had its own TCR clusters. Study findings and constraints: Memory cells collected pre-infection included some clones that later responded, suggesting cross-reactive memory joined. There was a balanced CD4/CD8 profile in clones contracting day 15 to 85, and later expanders leaned CD4+.

Via MiXCR, TCRdb re-called the 5' RACE reads, giving one row per CDR3 protein. The sample contains 120,000 to 150,000 distinct CDR3 sequences, over 15% of which appear only once. This clonotype was recorded a few times. Its matching antigen is unknown. The length of the CDR3 is 15 residues. Per the germline V gene, CDR1 is DFQATT and CDR2 is SNEGSKA (reference sequence). The germline V and J ends were trimmed by 0 bases and 4 bases, with 16 bases remaining between them. Specimen: PBMCs or a T cell subset sorted from them (not recorded which). The receptor comes from an adult woman who had mild COVID-19 (a few samples of this study predate the infection). Cell type and time point are not known. The rearrangement links TRBV20-1 to TRBJ2-7; possible D gene TRBD1, 6 bases. Here the CDR3 reads CSARDGGHGGYEQYF. The CDR3 coding sequence is TGCAGTGCTAGAGATGGGGGACATGGAGGTTACGAGCAGTACTTC.